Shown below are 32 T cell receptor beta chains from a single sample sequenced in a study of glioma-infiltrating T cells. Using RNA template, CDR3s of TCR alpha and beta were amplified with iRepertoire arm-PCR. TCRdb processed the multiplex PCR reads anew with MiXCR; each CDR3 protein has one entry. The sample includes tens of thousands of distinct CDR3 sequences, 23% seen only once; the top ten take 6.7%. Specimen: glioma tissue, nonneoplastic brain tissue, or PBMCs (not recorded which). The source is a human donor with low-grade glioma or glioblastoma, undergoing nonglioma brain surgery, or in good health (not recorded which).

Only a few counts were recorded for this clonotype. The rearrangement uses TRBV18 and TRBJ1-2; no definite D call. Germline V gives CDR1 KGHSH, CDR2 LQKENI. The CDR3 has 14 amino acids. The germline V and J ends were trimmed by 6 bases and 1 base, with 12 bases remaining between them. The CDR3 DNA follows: TGTGCCAGCTCCCCCCCGGTACTTAACTATGGCTACACCTTC. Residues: CASSPPVLNYGYTF.

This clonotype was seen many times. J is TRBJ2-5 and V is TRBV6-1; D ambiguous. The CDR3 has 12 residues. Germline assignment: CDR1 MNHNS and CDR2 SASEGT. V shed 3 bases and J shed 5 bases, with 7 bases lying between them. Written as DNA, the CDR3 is TGTGCCAGCAGTGATCAGTTGGAGACCCAGTACTTC. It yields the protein CASSDQLETQYF.

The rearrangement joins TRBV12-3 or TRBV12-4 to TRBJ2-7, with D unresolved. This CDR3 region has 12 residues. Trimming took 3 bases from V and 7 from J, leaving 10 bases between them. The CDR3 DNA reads TGTGCCAGCAGTTTCGTGGGGTGGGAGCAGTACTTC. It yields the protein CASSFVGWEQYF.

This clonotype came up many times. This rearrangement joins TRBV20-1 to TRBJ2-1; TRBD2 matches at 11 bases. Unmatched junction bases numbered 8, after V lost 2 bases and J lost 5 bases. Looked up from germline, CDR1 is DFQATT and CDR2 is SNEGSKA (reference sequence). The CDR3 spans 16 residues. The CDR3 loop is CSARSQGLAADNEQFF. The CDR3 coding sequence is TGCAGTGCTAGATCCCAGGGACTAGCGGCGGACAATGAGCAGTTCTTC.

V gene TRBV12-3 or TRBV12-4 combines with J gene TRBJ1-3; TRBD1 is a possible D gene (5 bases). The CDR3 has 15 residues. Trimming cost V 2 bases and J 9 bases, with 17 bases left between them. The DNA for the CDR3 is TGTGCCAGCAGTTTACAGGGAATAAGCTGGAGCACCATATATTTT. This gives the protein CASSLQGISWSTIYF.

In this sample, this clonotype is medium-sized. The CDR3 DNA follows: TGCAGTGCTACGCCGGCGACTGGCTACACCTTC. Residues: CSATPATGYTF. The chain combines TRBV20-1 with TRBJ1-2; D is uncertain. V lost 4 bases and J 7 bases, leaving 10 bases between the germline ends. The germline V gene has CDR1 DFQATT and CDR2 SNEGSKA (reference sequence). CDR3 length: 11 amino acids.

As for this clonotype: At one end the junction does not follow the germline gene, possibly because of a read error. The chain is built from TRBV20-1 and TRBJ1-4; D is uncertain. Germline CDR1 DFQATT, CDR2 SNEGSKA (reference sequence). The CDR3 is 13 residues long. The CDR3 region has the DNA TGCAGTCCTACAAAGGAAGTTCGAGAAAAACCGTTTTTT. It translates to CSPTKEVREKPFF.

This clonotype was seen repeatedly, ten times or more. This chain's CDR3 is CSARKATDNEQFF. The CDR3 coding sequence is TGCAGTGCTAGAAAGGCGACGGACAATGAGCAGTTCTTC. The chain joins TRBV20-1 to TRBJ2-1; no reliable D call. The ends were cut back, 2 bases at V and 5 bases at J, with 10 bases in the middle. The V gene's germline CDR1 is DFQATT and CDR2 SNEGSKA (reference sequence). CDR3 size: 13 residues.

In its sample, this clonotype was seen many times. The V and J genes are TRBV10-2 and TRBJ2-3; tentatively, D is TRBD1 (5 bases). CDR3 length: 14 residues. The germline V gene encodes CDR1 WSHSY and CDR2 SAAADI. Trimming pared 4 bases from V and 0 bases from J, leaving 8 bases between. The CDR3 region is CASSVTVSTDTQYF. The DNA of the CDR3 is TGCGCCAGCAGTGTGACAGTTAGCACAGATACGCAGTATTTT.

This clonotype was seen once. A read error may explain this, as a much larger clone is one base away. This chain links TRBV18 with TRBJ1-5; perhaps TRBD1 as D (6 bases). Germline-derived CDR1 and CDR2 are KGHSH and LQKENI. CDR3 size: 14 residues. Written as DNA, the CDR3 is TGTGCCAGCGGGCGGGACAAAGAGAATCAGCACCAGCATTTT. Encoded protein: CASGRDKENQHQHF.

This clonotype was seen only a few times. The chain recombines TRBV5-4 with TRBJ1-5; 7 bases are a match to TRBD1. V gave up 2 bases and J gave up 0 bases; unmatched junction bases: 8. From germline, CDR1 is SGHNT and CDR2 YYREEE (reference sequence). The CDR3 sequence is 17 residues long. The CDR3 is CASSFRTGGFSNQPQHF. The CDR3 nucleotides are TGTGCCAGCAGCTTTAGGACAGGAGGTTTTAGCAATCAGCCCCAGCATTTT.

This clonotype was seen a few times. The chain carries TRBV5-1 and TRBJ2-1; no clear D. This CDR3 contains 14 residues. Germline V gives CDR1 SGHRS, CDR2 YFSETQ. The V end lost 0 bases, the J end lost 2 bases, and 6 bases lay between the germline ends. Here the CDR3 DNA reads TGCGCCAGCAGCTTGGGCGGCGCCTACAATGAGCAGTTCTTC. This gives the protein CASSLGGAYNEQFF.

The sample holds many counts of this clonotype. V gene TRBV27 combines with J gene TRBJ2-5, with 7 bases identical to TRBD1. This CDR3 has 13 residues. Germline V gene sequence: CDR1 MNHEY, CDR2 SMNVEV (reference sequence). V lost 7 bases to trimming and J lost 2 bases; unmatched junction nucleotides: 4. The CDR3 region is CASTRTGQETQYF. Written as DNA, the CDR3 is TGTGCCAGCACCCGGACAGGTCAAGAGACCCAGTACTTC.

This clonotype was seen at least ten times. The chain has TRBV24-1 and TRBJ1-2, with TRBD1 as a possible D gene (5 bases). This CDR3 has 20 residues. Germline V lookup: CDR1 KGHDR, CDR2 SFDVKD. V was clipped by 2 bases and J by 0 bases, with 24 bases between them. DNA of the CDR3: TGTGCCACCAGTGATTGGTCTATTCCCGACCGGACATTCGCTAACTATGGCTACACCTTC. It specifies CATSDWSIPDRTFANYGYTF.

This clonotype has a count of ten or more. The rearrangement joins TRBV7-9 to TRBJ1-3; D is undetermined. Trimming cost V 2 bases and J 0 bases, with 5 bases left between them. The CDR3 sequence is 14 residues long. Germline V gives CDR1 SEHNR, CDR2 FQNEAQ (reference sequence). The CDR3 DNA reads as TGTGCCAGCAGCTTATCAATCTCTGGAAACACCATATATTTT. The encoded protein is CASSLSISGNTIYF.

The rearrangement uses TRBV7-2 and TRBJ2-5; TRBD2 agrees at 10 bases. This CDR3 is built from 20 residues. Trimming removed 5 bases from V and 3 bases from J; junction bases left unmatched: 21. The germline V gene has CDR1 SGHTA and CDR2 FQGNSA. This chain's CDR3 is CASSLSPQGLASQLKETQYF. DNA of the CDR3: TGTGCCAGCAGCCTTTCACCTCAGGGACTAGCGAGCCAACTTAAAGAGACCCAGTACTTC.

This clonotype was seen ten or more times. Here the CDR3 DNA reads TGCAGTGCTAGAGATTGGGCAGGGGGAAATGAGCAGTTCTTC. This gives the protein CSARDWAGGNEQFF. The chain recombines TRBV20-1 with TRBJ2-1; 7 bases map to TRBD1. J gave up 7 bases and V 0 bases, and 6 bases lay outside the gene matches. Germline CDR1 is DFQATT and CDR2 is SNEGSKA (reference sequence). This CDR3 is built from 14 residues.

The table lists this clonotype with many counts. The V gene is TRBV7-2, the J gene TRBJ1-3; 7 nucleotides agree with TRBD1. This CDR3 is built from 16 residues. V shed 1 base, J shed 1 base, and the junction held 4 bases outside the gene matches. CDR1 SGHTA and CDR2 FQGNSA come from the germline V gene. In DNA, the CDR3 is TGTGCCAGCAGCTTAGGCAGACAGGGTTCTGGAAACACCATATATTTT. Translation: CASSLGRQGSGNTIYF.

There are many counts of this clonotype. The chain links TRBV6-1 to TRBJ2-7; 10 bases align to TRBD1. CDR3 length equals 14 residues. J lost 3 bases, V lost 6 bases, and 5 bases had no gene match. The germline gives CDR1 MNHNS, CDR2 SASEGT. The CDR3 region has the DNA TGTGCCAGCAGCGGGACAGGGGACCTCTACGAGCAGTACTTC. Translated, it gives CASSGTGDLYEQYF.

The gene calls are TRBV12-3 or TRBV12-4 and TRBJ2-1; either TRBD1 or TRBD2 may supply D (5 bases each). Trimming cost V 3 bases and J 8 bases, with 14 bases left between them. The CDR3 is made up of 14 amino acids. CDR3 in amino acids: CASSFSSGRDEQFF. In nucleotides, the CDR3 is TGTGCCAGCAGTTTTTCTTCAGGGCGGGATGAGCAGTTCTTC.

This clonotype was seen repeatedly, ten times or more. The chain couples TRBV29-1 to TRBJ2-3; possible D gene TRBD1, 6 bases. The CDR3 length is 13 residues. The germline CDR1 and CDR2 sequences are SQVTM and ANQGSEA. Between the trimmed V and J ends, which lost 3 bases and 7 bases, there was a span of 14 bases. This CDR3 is CSVDTGGANTQYF. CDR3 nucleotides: TGCAGCGTTGATACTGGGGGCGCGAATACGCAGTATTTT.

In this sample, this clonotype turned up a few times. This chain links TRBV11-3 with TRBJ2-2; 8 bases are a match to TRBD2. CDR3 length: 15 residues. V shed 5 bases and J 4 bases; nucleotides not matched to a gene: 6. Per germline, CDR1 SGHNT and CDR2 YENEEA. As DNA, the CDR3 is TGTGCCAGCAGCCTAAGCGGGGGTTCCACCGGGGAGCTGTTTTTT. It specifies CASSLSGGSTGELFF.

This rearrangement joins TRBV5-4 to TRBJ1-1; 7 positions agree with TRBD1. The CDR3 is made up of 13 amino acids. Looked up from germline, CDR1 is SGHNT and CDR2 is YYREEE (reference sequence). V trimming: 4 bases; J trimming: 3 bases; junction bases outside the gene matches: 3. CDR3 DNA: TGTGCCAGCAGCGTAGACAGGGACACTGAAGCTTTCTTT. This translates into CASSVDRDTEAFF.

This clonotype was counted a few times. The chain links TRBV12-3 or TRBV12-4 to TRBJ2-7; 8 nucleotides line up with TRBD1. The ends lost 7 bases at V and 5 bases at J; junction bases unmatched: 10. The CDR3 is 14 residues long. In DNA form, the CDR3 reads TGTGCCAGCACCCAAAACAGGGGGAGGAACGAGCAGTACTTC. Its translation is CASTQNRGRNEQYF.

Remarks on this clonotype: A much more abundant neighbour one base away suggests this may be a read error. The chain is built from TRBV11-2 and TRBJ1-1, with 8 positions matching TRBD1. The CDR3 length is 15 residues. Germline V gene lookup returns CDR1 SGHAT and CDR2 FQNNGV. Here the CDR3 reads CVSSLAGQEGTEAFF. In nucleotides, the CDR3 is TGTGTCAGCAGCTTAGCGGGACAGGAAGGCACTGAAGCTTTCTTT.

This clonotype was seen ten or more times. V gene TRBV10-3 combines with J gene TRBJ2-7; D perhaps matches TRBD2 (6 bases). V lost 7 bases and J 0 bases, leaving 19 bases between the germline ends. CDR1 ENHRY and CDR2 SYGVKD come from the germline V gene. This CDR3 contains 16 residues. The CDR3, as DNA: TGTGCCATCACTGACCATGGGGGGTCTAGCTCCTACGAGCAGTACTTC. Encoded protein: CAITDHGGSSSYEQYF.

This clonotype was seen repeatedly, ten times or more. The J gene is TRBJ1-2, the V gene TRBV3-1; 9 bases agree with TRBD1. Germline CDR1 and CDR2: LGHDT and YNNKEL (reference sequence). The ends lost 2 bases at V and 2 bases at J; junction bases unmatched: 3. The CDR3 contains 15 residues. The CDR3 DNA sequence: TGTGCCAGCAGCCAATGGGACAGGGACAACTATGGCTACACCTTC. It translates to CASSQWDRDNYGYTF.

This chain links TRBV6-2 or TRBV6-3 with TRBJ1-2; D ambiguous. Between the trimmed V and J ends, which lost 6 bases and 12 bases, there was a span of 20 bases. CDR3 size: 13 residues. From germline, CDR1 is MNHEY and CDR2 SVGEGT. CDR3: CASRAATNVLDTF. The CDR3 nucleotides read TGTGCCAGCAGGGCAGCGACGAACGTGTTAGACACCTTC.

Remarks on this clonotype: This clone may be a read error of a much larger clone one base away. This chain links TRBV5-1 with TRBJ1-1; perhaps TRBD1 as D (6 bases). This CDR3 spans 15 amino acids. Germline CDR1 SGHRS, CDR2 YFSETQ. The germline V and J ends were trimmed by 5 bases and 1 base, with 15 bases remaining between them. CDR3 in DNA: TGCGCCAGCAGGTTTACCCCGACAGGGAACACTGAAGCTTTCTTT. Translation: CASRFTPTGNTEAFF. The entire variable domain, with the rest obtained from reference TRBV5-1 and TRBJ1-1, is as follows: KAGVTQTPRYLIKTRGQQVTLSCSPISGHRSVSWYQQTPGQGLQFLFEYFSETQRNKGNFPGRFSGRQFSNSRSEMNVSTLELGDSALYLCASRFTPTGNTEAFFGQGTRLTVV.

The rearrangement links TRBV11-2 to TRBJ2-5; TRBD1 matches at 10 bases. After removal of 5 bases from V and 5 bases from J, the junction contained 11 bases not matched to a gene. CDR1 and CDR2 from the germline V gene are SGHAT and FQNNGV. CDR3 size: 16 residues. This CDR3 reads CASSPRLTGGGETQYF. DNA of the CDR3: TGTGCCAGCAGCCCACGATTGACAGGGGGCGGGGAGACCCAGTACTTC.

CDR3 in amino acids: CASSVKGDRGSSEQFF. CDR3 bases: TGCGCCAGCAGCGTTAAGGGGGACAGGGGCAGTAGTGAGCAGTTCTTC. The rearrangement links TRBV4-1 to TRBJ2-1; 10 bases agree with TRBD1. The CDR3 sequence is 16 residues long. The V gene end was trimmed by 5 bases and the J gene end by 9 bases; junction bases not matched to a gene: 13. Germline CDR1 is MGHRA and CDR2 is YSYEKL.

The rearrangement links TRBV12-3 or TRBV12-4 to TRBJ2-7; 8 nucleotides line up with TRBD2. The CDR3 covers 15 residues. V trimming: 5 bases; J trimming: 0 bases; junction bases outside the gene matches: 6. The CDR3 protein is CASSLLAGDSYEQYF. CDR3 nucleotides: TGTGCCAGCAGTCTCCTAGCGGGTGACTCCTACGAGCAGTACTTC.